The 11 T cell receptor beta chains below all came from one sample that was sequenced in a study of PD-1 blockade in classical Hodgkin lymphoma. Time point indicated: newly diagnosed, previously untreated cHL patient sample. TCRdb keeps only in-frame clones here, not all; method: immunoSEQ multiplex PCR. The data contain under 30,000 clones, roughly nine tenths of them singletons. The specimen was peripheral blood mononuclear cells (PBMCs). These receptors all stem from a human donor with classical Hodgkin lymphoma.

The V call is TRBV10-1, the J call TRBJ2-5; D uncertain. This CDR3 has 15 amino acids. Trimming removed 0 bases from V and 2 bases from J, with 10 bases in between. Germline V gene sequence: CDR1 WNHNN, CDR2 SYGVQD (reference sequence). The CDR3 spells CASSESGIVQETQYF. The DNA for the CDR3 is TGCGCCAGCAGTGAGTCGGGGATAGTTCAAGAGACCCAGTACTTC.

The chain recombines TRBV7-6 with TRBJ2-3, with a possible D match to TRBD1 (5 bases). Germline V lookup: CDR1 SGHVS, CDR2 FNYEAQ. The CDR3 runs to 16 residues. Trimming removed 5 bases from V and 1 base from J, with 16 bases in between. In nucleotides, the CDR3 is TGTGCCAGCAGCACACGACCCAGGGCGGGCACAGATACGCAGTATTTT. Protein: CASSTRPRAGTDTQYF.

This chain connects TRBV7-6 to TRBJ2-7, with 7 nucleotides matching TRBD1. The CDR3 is 13 residues long. The germline gives CDR1 SGHVS, CDR2 FNYEAQ. V was clipped by 5 bases and J by 2 bases; unmatched bases: 3. The CDR3 is CASSLQGAYEQYF. CDR3 DNA: TGTGCCAGCAGCCTGCAGGGGGCCTACGAGCAGTACTTC.

V gene TRBV5-1 combines with J gene TRBJ2-1, with TRBD2 matching over 11 bases. Germline values: CDR1 SGHRS, CDR2 YFSETQ. This CDR3 has 15 amino acids. Trimming took 1 base from V and 7 from J; bases not matched to a gene: 4. The CDR3 DNA reads as TGCGCCAGCAGCTTGAGGCTAGCGGGAGGAAATGAGCAGTTCTTC. This gives the protein CASSLRLAGGNEQFF.

The genes are TRBV11-2 and TRBJ2-3, with 8 bases aligning to TRBD1. The CDR3 sequence is 14 residues long. Germline V gene lookup returns CDR1 SGHAT and CDR2 FQNNGV. V lost 3 bases to trimming and J lost 2 bases; unmatched junction nucleotides: 1. The CDR3 loop is CASSLQGATDTQYF. In DNA form, the CDR3 reads TGTGCCAGCAGCTTGCAGGGGGCCACAGATACGCAGTATTTT.

The CDR3 nucleotides are TGTGCCAGCAGCCCCCCGGGGTCCGCCAACACTGAAGCTTTCTTT. It is translated as CASSPPGSANTEAFF. The chain uses TRBV7-9 and TRBJ1-1, with D uncertain. V was trimmed by 5 bases and J by 2 bases, leaving 15 bases between them. CDR3 length: 15 residues. Germline CDR1 SEHNR, CDR2 FQNEAQ (reference sequence).

The chain has TRBV7-9 and TRBJ2-1; 8 nucleotides align to TRBD2. With V trimmed by 7 bases and J by 3 bases, 5 bases remained unmatched. Germline CDR1 and CDR2: SEHNR and FQNEAQ (reference sequence). This CDR3 has 14 residues. For the CDR3, the DNA is TGTGCCAGCACCCTTAGCGGGAACTACAATGAGCAGTTCTTC. This sequence encodes CASTLSGNYNEQFF.

The chain links TRBV4-3 to TRBJ2-7, with D perhaps matching TRBD1 (6 bases). V lost 0 bases and J lost 3, with 12 bases in between. Germline V lookup: CDR1 LGHNA, CDR2 YSLEER. This CDR3 region has 15 residues. Written as DNA, the CDR3 is TGCGCCAGCAGCCAAGATCTTACAGGGCTCTACGAGCAGTACTTC. It specifies CASSQDLTGLYEQYF.

The rearrangement links TRBV4-1 to TRBJ2-2, with a tentative D call TRBD1 (6 bases). Germline V gene data show CDR1 as MGHRA and CDR2 as YSYEKL. The V end was cut by 4 bases, the J end by 2 bases, with 8 bases between. This CDR3 comprises 14 residues. CDR3 region: CASSRTENTGELFF. CDR3 DNA sequence: TGCGCCAGCAGCCGGACAGAAAACACCGGGGAGCTGTTTTTT.

The rearrangement uses TRBV7-3 and TRBJ2-2; D tentatively reads TRBD1 or TRBD2 (5 bases each). CDR3 size: 15 residues. CDR1 is SGHTA, CDR2 FQGTGA, per germline. Deletions cut 6 bases from V and 2 bases from J, with 13 bases between. In nucleotides, the CDR3 is TGTGCCAGCAGTCCTGGGGCGGGTAACACCGGGGAGCTGTTTTTT. Translated, it gives CASSPGAGNTGELFF.

This clone was seen once. This sequence joins TRBV9 and TRBJ2-5; possibly TRBD2 for D (6 bases). Trimming took off 0 bases at V and 1 base at J, with 16 bases between the two ends. The CDR3 is made up of 17 amino acids. Germline assignment: CDR1 SGDLS and CDR2 YYNGEE. CDR3 sequence: CASSVALGGASQETQYF. The CDR3 DNA is TGTGCCAGCAGCGTAGCGCTAGGCGGGGCCTCCCAAGAGACCCAGTACTTC.